One sample yielded the 6 T cell receptor beta chains listed below, sequenced in a study of primary melanoma T cells and metastatic recurrence. The table came from immunoSEQ multiplex PCR; TCRdb's copy has only in-frame clones and leaves some out. Of 150 or so clones in the sample, roughly 87% were seen once. The sequencing sample was made of melanoma tumor tissue. The receptors come from a human donor with melanoma.

V is TRBV7-6 and J is TRBJ2-7; TRBD1 matches 7 bases. Trimming removed 4 bases from V and 5 bases from J; junction bases left unmatched: 8. CDR1 SGHVS and CDR2 FNYEAQ come from the germline V gene. The CDR3 covers 14 residues. The CDR3 protein is CASSWAGGRDEQYF. The CDR3, as DNA: TGTGCCAGCAGCTGGGCAGGGGGTAGGGACGAGCAGTACTTC.

The chain has TRBV12-5 and TRBJ2-3; D is ambiguous. Germline CDR1 is LGHNT and CDR2 is FRNRAP. V was pared by 2 bases and J by 3 bases, with 9 bases between. This CDR3 is built from 14 residues. The CDR3 protein is CASGLRVETDTQYF. As DNA, the CDR3 is TGTGCTAGTGGTTTGAGGGTAGAGACAGATACGCAGTATTTT.

V usage is TRBV18 and J usage is TRBJ1-1; D perhaps matches TRBD1 (5 bases). The V gene lost 5 bases and the J gene lost 0 bases, with 7 bases spanning the gap. Germline values: CDR1 KGHSH, CDR2 LQKENI. The CDR3 covers 13 residues. The CDR3 DNA sequence: TGTGCCAGCTCAGCAGGGATGAACACTGAAGCTTTCTTT. This translates into CASSAGMNTEAFF.

The V gene is TRBV15, the J gene TRBJ1-2, with 8 bases lining up with TRBD1. The trim removed 3 bases at V and 7 bases at J, leaving 13 bases unmatched. CDR3 size: 16 residues. Per germline, CDR1 LNHNV and CDR2 YYDKDF (reference sequence). CDR3 protein: CATSRDRVLGGSGYTF. The CDR3 DNA reads TGTGCCACCAGCAGGGACAGGGTCCTCGGCGGAAGTGGCTACACCTTC.

The CDR3 loop reads CASSPDRERSYEQYF. The CDR3 DNA follows: TGTGCCAGCAGTCCCGACAGGGAACGGTCCTACGAGCAGTACTTC. The rearrangement joins TRBV2 to TRBJ2-7, with 7 nucleotides matching TRBD1. Germline V gives CDR1 SNHLY, CDR2 FYNNEI. The trim removed 5 bases at V and 1 base at J, leaving 8 bases unmatched. This CDR3 is built from 15 residues.

The genes are TRBV6-8 and TRBJ2-2; perhaps TRBD2 as D (5 bases). This CDR3 region has 12 residues. CDR1 and CDR2 from the germline V gene are MNHGY and SAAAGT. Trimming removed 11 bases at V and 7 bases at J, with 14 bases between. This CDR3 is CAGLGEIGELFF. The CDR3 DNA reads as TGTGCCGGACTCGGGGAGATCGGGGAGCTGTTTTTT.